This T cell receptor (beta chain) stems from a study of blood T cell repertoires in COVID-19. The protocol was immunoSEQ multiplex PCR, while the TCRdb copy is restricted to in-frame clones and leaves out a portion. The top ten clones hold 0.65% to 0.9% of a sample with around 450,000 clones, roughly 87% of them seen once. Germline V gene sequence: CDR1 ENHRY, CDR2 SYGVKD. This CDR3 comprises 14 residues. V shed 6 bases, J shed 5 bases, and the junction held 8 bases outside the gene matches. This sequence was found in a woman between 18 and 29 years old who had recovered from COVID-19. V gene TRBV10-3 combines with J gene TRBJ1-2; 8 bases line up with TRBD1. The source material was PBMCs or T cells enriched from blood (not recorded which). CDR3 residues: CAIRMTGVDYGYTF. DNA of the CDR3: TGTGCCATCAGGATGACAGGGGTGGATTATGGCTACACCTTC.